This TCR beta chain was retrieved from a study of blood T cell repertoires in COVID-19. This clone was seen just once. In the source study's methods: Estimated nucleated cell counts came from reference gene primer amplification. Method: immunoSEQ multiplex PCR; TCRdb's copy keeps in-frame clones and lacks some. V, J and clone size were drawn from that table, and D and trimming were deduced from the DNA. The sample lists about 300,000 clones; nearly 90% were seen once. Participants were aged roughly 18 to 100 years from roughly 26 US areas. Cohorts were assigned according to the clinical history that participants reported. Contact with a PCR-confirmed or clinician-diagnosed COVID-19 case occurred within 2 weeks of entry. The receptor was derived from a woman aged 50 to 65 who had been exposed to COVID-19. Sample: PBMCs or T cells enriched from blood (not recorded which).

The CDR3 sequence: CASSQAGGSYEQYF. The CDR3 DNA reads TGTGCCAGCAGCCAAGCGGGGGGATCCTACGAGCAGTACTTC. The chain combines TRBV3-1 (or the pseudogene TRBV3-2) with TRBJ2-7, with 7 bases matching TRBD2. CDR3 length: 14 amino acids. Looked up from germline, CDR1 is LGHDT and CDR2 is YNNKEL (reference sequence). V trimming: 1 base; J trimming: 1 base; junction bases outside the gene matches: 1.